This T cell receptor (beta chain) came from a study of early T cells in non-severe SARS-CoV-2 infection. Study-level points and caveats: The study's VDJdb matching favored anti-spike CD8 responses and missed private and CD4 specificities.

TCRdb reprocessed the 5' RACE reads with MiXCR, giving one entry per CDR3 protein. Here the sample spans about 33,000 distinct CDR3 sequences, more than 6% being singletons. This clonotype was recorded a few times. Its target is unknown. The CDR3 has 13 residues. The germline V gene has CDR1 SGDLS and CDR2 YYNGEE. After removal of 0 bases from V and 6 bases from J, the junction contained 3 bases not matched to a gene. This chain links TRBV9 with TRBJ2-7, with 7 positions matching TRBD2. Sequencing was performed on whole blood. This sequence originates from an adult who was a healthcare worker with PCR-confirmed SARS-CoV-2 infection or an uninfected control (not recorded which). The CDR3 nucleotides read TGTGCCAGCAGCGTAGCGGGAGGTGGCGAGCAGTACTTC. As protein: CASSVAGGGEQYF.